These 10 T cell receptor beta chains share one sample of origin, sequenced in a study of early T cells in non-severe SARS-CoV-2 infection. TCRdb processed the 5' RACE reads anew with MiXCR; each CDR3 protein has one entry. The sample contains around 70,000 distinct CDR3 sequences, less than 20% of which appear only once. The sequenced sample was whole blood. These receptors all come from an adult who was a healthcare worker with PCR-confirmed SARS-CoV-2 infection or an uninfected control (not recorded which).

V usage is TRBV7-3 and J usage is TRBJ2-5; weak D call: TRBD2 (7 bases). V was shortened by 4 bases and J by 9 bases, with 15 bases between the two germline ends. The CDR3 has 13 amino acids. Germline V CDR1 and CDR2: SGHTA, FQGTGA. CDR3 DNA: TGTGCCAGCAGCTCCTTTCTAGGGGGGGCCCAGTACTTC. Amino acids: CASSSFLGGAQYF. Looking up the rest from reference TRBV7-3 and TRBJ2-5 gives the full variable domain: GAGVSQTPSNKVTEKGKYVELRCDPISGHTALYWYRQSLGQGPEFLIYFQGTGAADDSGLPNDRFFAVRPEGSVSTLKIQRTERGDSAVYLCASSSFLGGAQYFGPGTRLLVL.

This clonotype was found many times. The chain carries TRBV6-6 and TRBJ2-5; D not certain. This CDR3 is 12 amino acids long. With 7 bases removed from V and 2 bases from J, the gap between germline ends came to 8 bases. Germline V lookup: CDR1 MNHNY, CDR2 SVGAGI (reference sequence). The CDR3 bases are TGTGCCAGCACGTGGAGTCAAGAGACCCAGTACTTC. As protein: CASTWSQETQYF.

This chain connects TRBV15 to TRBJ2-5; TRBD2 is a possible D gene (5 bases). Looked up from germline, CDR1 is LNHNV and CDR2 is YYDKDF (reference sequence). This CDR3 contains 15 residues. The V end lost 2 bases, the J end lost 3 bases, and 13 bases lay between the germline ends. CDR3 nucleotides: TGTGCCACCAGCAGATCCGAGGGAGCAAAAGAGACCCAGTACTTC. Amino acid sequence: CATSRSEGAKETQYF.

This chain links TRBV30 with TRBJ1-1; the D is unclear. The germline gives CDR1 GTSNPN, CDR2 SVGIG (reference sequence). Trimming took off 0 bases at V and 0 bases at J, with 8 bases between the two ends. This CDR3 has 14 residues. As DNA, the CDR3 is TGTGCCTGGAGTGTAGGTGGAATGAACACTGAAGCTTTCTTT. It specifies CAWSVGGMNTEAFF.

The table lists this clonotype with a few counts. CDR3 residues: CSARDPSPGELFF. The CDR3 DNA is TGCAGTGCTAGAGATCCTTCCCCCGGGGAGCTGTTTTTT. V usage is TRBV20-1 and J usage is TRBJ2-2; D remains unclear. The V and J ends lost 0 bases and 6 bases respectively, with 8 bases between them. Germline CDR1 DFQATT, CDR2 SNEGSKA (reference sequence). CDR3 length equals 13 residues.

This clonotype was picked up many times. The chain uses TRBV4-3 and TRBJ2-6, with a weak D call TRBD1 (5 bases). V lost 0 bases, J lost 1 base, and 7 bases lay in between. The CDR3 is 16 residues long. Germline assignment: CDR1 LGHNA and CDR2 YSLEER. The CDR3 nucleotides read TGCGCCAGCAGCCAAGATTGGACATCTGGGGCCAACGTCCTGACTTTC. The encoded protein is CASSQDWTSGANVLTF.

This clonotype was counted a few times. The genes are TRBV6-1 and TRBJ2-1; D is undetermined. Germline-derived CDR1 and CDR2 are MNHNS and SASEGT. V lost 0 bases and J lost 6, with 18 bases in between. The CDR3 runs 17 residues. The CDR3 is CASSEAPRLTHLNEQFF. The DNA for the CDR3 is TGTGCCAGCAGTGAAGCTCCGCGCCTTACCCACCTCAATGAGCAGTTCTTC.

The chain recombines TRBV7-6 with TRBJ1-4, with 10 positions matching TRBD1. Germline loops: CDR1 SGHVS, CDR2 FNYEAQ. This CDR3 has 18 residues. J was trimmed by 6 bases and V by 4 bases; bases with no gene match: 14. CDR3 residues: CASSSYRDRGWMDEKLFF. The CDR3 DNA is TGTGCCAGCAGCTCTTACCGGGACAGGGGATGGATGGATGAAAAACTGTTTTTT. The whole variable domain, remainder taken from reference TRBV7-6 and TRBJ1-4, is GAGVSQSPRYKVTKRGQDVALRCDPISGHVSLYWYRQALGQGPEFLTYFNYEAQQDKSGLPNDRFSAERPEGSISTLTIQRTEQRDSAMYRCASSSYRDRGWMDEKLFFGSGTQLSVL.

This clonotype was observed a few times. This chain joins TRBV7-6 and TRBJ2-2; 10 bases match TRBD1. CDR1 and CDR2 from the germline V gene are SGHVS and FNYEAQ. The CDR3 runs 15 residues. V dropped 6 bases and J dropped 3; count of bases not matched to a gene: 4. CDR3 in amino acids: CASSPGQGYTGELFF. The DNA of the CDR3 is TGTGCCAGCAGTCCGGGACAGGGGTACACCGGGGAGCTGTTTTTT.

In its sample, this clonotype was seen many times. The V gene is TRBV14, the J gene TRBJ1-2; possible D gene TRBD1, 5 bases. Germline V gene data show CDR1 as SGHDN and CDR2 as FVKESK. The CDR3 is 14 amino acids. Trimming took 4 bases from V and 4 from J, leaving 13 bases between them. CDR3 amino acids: CASSPRGVPYGYTF. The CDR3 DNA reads TGTGCCAGCAGCCCGAGGGGCGTACCCTATGGCTACACCTTC. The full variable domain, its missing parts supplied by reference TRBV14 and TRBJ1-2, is EAGVTQFPSHSVIEKGQTVTLRCDPISGHDNLYWYRRVMGKEIKFLLHFVKESKQDESGMPNNRFLAERTGGTYSTLKVQPAELEDSGVYFCASSPRGVPYGYTFGSGTRLTVV.